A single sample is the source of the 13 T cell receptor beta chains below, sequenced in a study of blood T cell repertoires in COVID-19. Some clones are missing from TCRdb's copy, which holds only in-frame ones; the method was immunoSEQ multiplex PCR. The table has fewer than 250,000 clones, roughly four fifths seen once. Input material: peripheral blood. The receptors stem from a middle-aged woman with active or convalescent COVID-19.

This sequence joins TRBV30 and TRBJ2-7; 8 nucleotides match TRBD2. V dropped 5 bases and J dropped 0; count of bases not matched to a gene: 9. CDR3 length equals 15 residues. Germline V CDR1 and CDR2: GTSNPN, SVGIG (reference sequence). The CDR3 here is CAWDELADSSYEQYF. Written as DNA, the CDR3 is TGTGCCTGGGACGAACTAGCGGATAGCTCCTACGAGCAGTACTTC.

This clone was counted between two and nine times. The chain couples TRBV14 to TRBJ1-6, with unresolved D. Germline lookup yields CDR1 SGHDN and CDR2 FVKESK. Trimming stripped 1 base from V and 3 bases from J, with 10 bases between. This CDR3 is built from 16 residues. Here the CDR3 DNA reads TGTGCCAGCAGCCAAGCTCTGCAGGACTATAATTCACCCCTCCACTTT. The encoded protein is CASSQALQDYNSPLHF.

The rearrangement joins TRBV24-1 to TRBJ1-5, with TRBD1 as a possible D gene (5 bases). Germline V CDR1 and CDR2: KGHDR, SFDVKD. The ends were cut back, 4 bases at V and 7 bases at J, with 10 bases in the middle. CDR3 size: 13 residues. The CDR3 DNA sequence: TGTGCCACCAGTGACCCCGGGGGGCAGCCCCAGCATTTT. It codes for CATSDPGGQPQHF.

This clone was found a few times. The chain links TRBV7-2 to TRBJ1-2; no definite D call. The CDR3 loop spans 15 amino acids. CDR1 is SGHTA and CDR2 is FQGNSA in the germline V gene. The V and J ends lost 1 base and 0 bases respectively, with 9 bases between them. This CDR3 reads CASSLVTHTNYGYTF. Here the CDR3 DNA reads TGTGCCAGCAGCTTAGTAACACATACTAACTATGGCTACACCTTC.

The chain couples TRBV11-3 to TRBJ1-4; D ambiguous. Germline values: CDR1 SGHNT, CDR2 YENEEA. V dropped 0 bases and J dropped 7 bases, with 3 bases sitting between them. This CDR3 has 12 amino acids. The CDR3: CASSLDREKLFF. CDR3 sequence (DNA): TGTGCCAGCAGCTTAGATCGTGAAAAACTGTTTTTT.

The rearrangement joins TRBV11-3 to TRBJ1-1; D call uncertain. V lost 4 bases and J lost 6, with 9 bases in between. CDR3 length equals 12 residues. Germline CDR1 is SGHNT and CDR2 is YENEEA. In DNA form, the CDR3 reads TGTGCCAGCAGCTCACTGAGCTCTGAAGCTTTCTTT. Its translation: CASSSLSSEAFF.

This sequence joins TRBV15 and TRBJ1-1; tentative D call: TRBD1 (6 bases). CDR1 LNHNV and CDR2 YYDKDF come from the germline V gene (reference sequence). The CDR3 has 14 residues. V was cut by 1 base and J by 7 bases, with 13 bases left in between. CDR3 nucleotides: TGTGCCACCAGCAGAGGTCCAGGGGATTTTGAAGCTTTCTTT. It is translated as CATSRGPGDFEAFF.

The CDR3 loop reads CASRAGGQETQYF. DNA of the CDR3: TGTGCCAGCAGGGCAGGGGGCCAGGAGACCCAGTACTTC. This chain links TRBV7-8 with TRBJ2-5, with 8 nucleotides matching TRBD1. The V gene end was trimmed by 6 bases and the J gene end by 5 bases; junction bases not matched to a gene: 5. CDR1 is SGHVS and CDR2 is FQNEAQ in the germline V gene. The CDR3 loop spans 13 amino acids. Full variable domain (outside the CDR3, taken from reference TRBV7-8 and TRBJ2-5): GAGVSQSPRYKVAKRGQDVALRCDPISGHVSLFWYQQALGQGPEFLTYFQNEAQLDKSGLPSDRFFAERPEGSVSTLKIQRTQQEDSAVYLCASRAGGQETQYFGPGTRLLVL.

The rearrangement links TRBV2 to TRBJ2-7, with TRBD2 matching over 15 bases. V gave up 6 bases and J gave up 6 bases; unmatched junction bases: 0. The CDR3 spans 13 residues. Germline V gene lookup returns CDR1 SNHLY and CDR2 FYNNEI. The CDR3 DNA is TGTGCCAGCAGGGGACTAGCGGGAGGCGAGCAGTACTTC. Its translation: CASRGLAGGEQYF.

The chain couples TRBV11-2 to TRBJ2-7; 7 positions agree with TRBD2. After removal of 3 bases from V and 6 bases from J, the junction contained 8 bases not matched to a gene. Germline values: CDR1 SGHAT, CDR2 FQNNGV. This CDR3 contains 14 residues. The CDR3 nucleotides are TGTGCCAGCAGCTTGGAGCCCGGCGGGGGCGAGCAGTACTTC. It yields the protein CASSLEPGGGEQYF.

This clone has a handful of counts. This chain's CDR3 is CASKRGTSGSSSYNEQFF. CDR3 coding DNA: TGCGCCAGTAAAAGGGGGACTAGCGGGTCCAGCTCCTACAATGAGCAGTTCTTC. This sequence joins TRBV5-1 and TRBJ2-1; 12 bases match TRBD2. V was pared by 8 bases and J by 0 bases, with 12 bases of the junction left unmatched. Germline V gene data show CDR1 as SGHRS and CDR2 as YFSETQ. The CDR3 covers 18 residues.

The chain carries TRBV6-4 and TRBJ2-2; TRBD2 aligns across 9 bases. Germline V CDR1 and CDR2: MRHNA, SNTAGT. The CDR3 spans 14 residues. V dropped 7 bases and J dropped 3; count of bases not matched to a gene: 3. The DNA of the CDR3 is TGTGCCAGCAAGAGCGGGGGGTACACCGGGGAGCTGTTTTTT. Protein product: CASKSGGYTGELFF.

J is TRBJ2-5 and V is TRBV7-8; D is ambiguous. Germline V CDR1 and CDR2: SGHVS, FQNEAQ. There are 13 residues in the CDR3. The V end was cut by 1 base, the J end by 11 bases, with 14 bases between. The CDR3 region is CASSLEAPDMQYF. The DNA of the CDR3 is TGTGCCAGCAGCTTAGAGGCCCCTGACATGCAGTACTTC.